Given below is one T cell receptor (beta chain) in context. The target antigen is unknown. The data were obtained in a study of CD8 T cells in ankylosing spondylitis. Study findings and constraints: Disease-associated clones were reportedly significantly overrepresented in matched ankylosing spondylitis synovial fluid. Clones linked to the disease showed a CD8+ phenotype. They occurred at relatively low frequencies in peripheral blood. What seemed typical of ankylosing spondylitis blood was a TCR beta motif built from several highly homologous variants. Earlier reports found some motif variants in synovial fluid and blood in reactive arthritis.

The CDR3 is made up of 16 amino acids. The germline V and J ends were trimmed by 4 bases and 5 bases, with 18 bases remaining between them. As the method for making TCR beta libraries, quantitative 5'-RACE with molecular barcodes was used. TCRdb recomputed calls from the 5' RACE reads with MiXCR, one row per CDR3 protein. The sample holds around 480,000 distinct CDR3 sequences, under 20% seen once. Sequenced: blood, either unsorted or a sorted T cell fraction (not recorded which). The rearrangement links TRBV12-3 or TRBV12-4 to TRBJ2-1, with D possibly TRBD2 on 6 matching bases. The clonotype originates from a male donor with ankylosing spondylitis. In DNA form, the CDR3 reads TGTGCCAGCAGTTCCCGCTGGGGGGACGGAAACAATGAGCAGTTCTTC. This sequence encodes CASSSRWGDGNNEQFF.